This TCR beta chain was found in a study of early T cells in non-severe SARS-CoV-2 infection. Unique molecular identifier tags were affixed to discrete cDNA molecules. TCRdb re-analysed the 5' RACE reads in MiXCR, keeping a single row per CDR3 protein. The table shows fewer than 50,000 distinct CDR3 sequences, with around 6% occurring only once. Findings and limits, study-wide: Lookups in VDJdb leaned toward anti-spike CD8 responses and missed private and CD4 specificities.

This clonotype has at least ten counts. The antigen is not known. The source material was whole blood. This clonotype was sampled from an adult who was a healthcare worker with PCR-confirmed SARS-CoV-2 infection or an uninfected control (not recorded which).

The DNA of the CDR3 is TGTGCCAGCAGCATCATTACGGAGAATGAGCAGTTCTTC. Its translation: CASSIITENEQFF. This chain uses TRBV6-1 with TRBJ2-1, with D unresolved. V shed 6 bases and J shed 7 bases, with 13 bases lying between them. Germline CDR1 and CDR2: MNHNS and SASEGT. The CDR3 consists of 13 residues.